This TCR beta chain was documented in a study of blood T cells in healthy people across ages. Looking at the study overall: Roughly one uniquely barcoded beta molecule per two T cells was captured. Findings and limits, study-wide: No conclusive comparison of naive versus antigen-experienced cells was possible with unsorted PBMCs.

Sample-barcoded 5' priming and a J-beta primer mix drove a second PCR of 7 to 11 cycles. Tagging of each cDNA molecule was performed by a template-switch adaptor with 12 random nucleotides. TCRdb processed the 5' RACE reads anew with MiXCR; each CDR3 protein has one entry. The sample includes 1,500,000 or so distinct CDR3 sequences, approximately 43% of them seen just once. The people who gave samples were healthy Caucasians from Russia, aged 6 to 90. In the case of this clonotype: Its antigen is as yet unknown.

This sequence was found in a woman in her late teens or twenties in good health. The sequencing sample was made of blood.

The CDR3 sequence: CASSEGVGMGYNEQYF. CDR3 nucleotides: TGTGCCAGCAGTGAAGGGGTGGGGATGGGCTACAATGAGCAGTACTTC. The genes are TRBV25-1 and TRBJ2-5; D unresolved. The CDR3 consists of 16 residues. Germline CDR1 MGHDK, CDR2 SYGVNS. Between the trimmed V and J ends, which lost 2 bases and 11 bases, there was a span of 24 bases.